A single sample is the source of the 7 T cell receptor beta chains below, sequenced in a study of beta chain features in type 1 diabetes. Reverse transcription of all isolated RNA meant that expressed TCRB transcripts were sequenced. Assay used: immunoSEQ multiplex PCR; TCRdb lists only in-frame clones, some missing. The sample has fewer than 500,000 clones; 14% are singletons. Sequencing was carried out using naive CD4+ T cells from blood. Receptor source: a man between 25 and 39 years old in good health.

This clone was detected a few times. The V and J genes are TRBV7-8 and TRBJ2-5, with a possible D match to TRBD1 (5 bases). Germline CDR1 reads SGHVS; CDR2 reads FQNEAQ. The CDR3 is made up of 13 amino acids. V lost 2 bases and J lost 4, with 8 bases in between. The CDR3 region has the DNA TGTGCCAGCAGCTTATGGGGCGGAGAGACCCAGTACTTC. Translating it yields CASSLWGGETQYF. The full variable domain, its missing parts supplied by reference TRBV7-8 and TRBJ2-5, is GAGVSQSPRYKVAKRGQDVALRCDPISGHVSLFWYQQALGQGPEFLTYFQNEAQLDKSGLPSDRFFAERPEGSVSTLKIQRTQQEDSAVYLCASSLWGGETQYFGPGTRLLVL.

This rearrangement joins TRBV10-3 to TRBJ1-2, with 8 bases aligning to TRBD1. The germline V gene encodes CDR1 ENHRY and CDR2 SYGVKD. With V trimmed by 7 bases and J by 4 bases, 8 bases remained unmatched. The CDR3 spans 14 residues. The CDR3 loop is CAIKPRTGSYGYTF. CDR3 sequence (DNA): TGTGCCATCAAGCCCCGGACAGGGAGCTATGGCTACACCTTC.

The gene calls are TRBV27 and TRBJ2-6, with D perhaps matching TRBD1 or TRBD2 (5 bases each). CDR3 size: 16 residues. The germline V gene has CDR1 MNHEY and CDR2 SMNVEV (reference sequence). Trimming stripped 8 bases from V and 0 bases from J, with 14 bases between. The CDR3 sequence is CASGVWGNSGANVLTF. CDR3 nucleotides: TGTGCCAGCGGAGTATGGGGGAACTCTGGGGCCAACGTCCTGACTTTC.

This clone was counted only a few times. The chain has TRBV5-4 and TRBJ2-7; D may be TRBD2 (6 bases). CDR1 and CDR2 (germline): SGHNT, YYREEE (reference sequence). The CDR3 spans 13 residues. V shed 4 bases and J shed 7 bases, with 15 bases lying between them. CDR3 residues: CASSPDLGGEQYF. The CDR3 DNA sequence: TGTGCCAGCAGCCCGGACCTGGGAGGAGAGCAGTACTTC.

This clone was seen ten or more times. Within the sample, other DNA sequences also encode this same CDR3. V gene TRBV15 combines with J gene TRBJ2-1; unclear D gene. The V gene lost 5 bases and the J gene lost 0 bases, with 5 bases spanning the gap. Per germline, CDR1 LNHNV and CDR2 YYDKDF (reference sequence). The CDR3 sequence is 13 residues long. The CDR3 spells CATSRASYNEQFF. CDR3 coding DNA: TGTGCCACCAGCCGAGCCTCCTACAATGAGCAGTTCTTC. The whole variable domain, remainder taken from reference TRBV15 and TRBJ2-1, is DAMVIQNPRYQVTQFGKPVTLSCSQTLNHNVMYWYQQKSSQAPKLLFHYYDKDFNNEADTPDNFQSRRPNTSFCFLDIRSPGLGDTAMYLCATSRASYNEQFFGPGTRLTVL.

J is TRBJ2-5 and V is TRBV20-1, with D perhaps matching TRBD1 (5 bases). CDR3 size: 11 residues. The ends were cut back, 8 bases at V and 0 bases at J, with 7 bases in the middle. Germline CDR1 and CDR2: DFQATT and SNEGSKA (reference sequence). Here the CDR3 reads CSPQDQETQYF. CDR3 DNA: TGCAGTCCACAGGACCAAGAGACCCAGTACTTC.

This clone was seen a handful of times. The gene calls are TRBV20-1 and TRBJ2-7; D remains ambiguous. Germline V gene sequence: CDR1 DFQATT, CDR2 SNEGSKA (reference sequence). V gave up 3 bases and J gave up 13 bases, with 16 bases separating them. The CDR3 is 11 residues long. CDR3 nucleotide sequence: TGCAGTGCTAGTTTTATGCTAGTCAATTACTTC. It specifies CSASFMLVNYF.